Here is one T cell receptor (beta chain) with its context. TCRdb's copy holds only in-frame clones and misses some; the assay was immunoSEQ multiplex PCR. This table holds more than 85,000 clones, 76% found once. The data are from a study of blood T cell repertoires in COVID-19. Study-wide context: Samples of COVID-19 (acute and convalescent) were obtained from the United States, Italy and Spain.

After removal of 3 bases from V and 4 bases from J, the junction contained 6 bases not matched to a gene. This CDR3 region has 14 residues. Germline assignment: CDR1 DFQATT and CDR2 SNEGSKA (reference sequence). Material for sequencing was peripheral blood. This receptor was taken from a woman aged 80 or older with acute or convalescent COVID-19. The gene calls are TRBV20-1 and TRBJ1-5; 7 positions agree with TRBD1. CDR3 coding DNA: TGCAGTGCTAGTTTGTCAGGGGGAAATCAGCCCCAGCATTTT. This codes for CSASLSGGNQPQHF.